This T cell receptor (beta chain) is drawn from a study of T-cell memory formation after mild COVID-19. The study's findings and limits: Later expanders leaned CD4+, whereas day 15 to 85 contracting clones were balanced CD4/CD8.

The CDR3 extends over 13 amino acids. 5'RACE with constant-segment primers built TCRalpha and TCRbeta cDNA libraries with UMIs. Via MiXCR, TCRdb re-called the 5' RACE reads, giving one row per CDR3 protein. The sample holds over 30,000 distinct CDR3 sequences, over 9.5% seen once. This clonotype was seen ten or more times. The antigen is unknown. The chain couples TRBV21-1 to TRBJ2-4; no check of the table's D call, TRBD1, against the DNA was made. TRBV21-1 is tagged as a pseudogene. Sequenced: PBMCs or a T cell subset sorted from them (not recorded which). This TCR was sampled from a man between 18 and 29 years old who had mild COVID-19 (a few samples of this study predate the infection). Cell type and time point are not known. CDR3 residues: CASSNPGINIQYF. In nucleotides, the CDR3 is TGTGCCAGCAGCAACCCAGGGATAAACATTCAGTACTTC.